The 17 T cell receptor beta chains presented below share a single source sample, sequenced in a study of CD8 T cells in ankylosing spondylitis. TCRdb reprocessed the 5' RACE reads with MiXCR, giving one entry per CDR3 protein. This sample has 200,000 to 300,000 distinct CDR3 sequences; under 12% occur once, and the top ten carry roughly 2.5%. Material: blood, either unsorted or a sorted T cell fraction (not recorded which). The receptors come from a male donor with ankylosing spondylitis or in good health (not recorded which).

This clonotype was detected many times. This chain links TRBV20-1 with TRBJ2-1; possibly TRBD2 for D (5 bases). Germline loops: CDR1 DFQATT, CDR2 SNEGSKA (reference sequence). The V and J ends lost 6 bases and 15 bases respectively, with 21 bases between them. The CDR3 extends over 12 amino acids. CDR3 residues: CSALESKGLSFF. DNA of the CDR3: TGCAGTGCCCTAGAGAGTAAAGGACTGTCGTTCTTC.

This clonotype was recorded many times. V is TRBV5-1 and J is TRBJ2-2, with 8 positions matching TRBD2. The germline gives CDR1 SGHRS, CDR2 YFSETQ. V gave up 2 bases and J gave up 4 bases; unmatched junction bases: 7. The CDR3 is made up of 16 amino acids. The CDR3 is CASSFDGLASTGELFF. The CDR3 DNA sequence: TGCGCCAGCAGCTTTGACGGACTAGCTTCCACCGGGGAGCTGTTTTTT.

This clonotype was seen many times. The CDR3 coding sequence is TGTGCCAGCAGTGAATCGAAAACTATGGGCCTCTATGGCTACACCTTC. This gives the protein CASSESKTMGLYGYTF. The J gene is TRBJ1-2, the V gene TRBV6-1; D gene unclear. The CDR3 has 16 amino acids. Germline V lookup: CDR1 MNHNS, CDR2 SASEGT. V gave up 2 bases and J gave up 4 bases, with 17 bases separating them.

This clonotype showed up many times. CDR3 sequence (DNA): TGTGCCAGCAGCCAAGATCCGCGGAGCTCCTACAATGAGCAGTTCTTC. This sequence encodes CASSQDPRSSYNEQFF. This chain links TRBV3-1 with TRBJ2-1; D not resolved. Looked up from germline, CDR1 is LGHDT and CDR2 is YNNKEL (reference sequence). CDR3 length: 16 amino acids. Trimming took off 0 bases at V and 0 bases at J, with 9 bases between the two ends.

The chain recombines TRBV25-1 with TRBJ1-1; D uncertain. The CDR3 contains 14 residues. Germline CDR1 reads MGHDK; CDR2 reads SYGVNS. V lost 2 bases and J lost 0, with 7 bases in between. This CDR3 reads CASSEKQMNTEAFF. CDR3 sequence (DNA): TGTGCCAGCAGTGAAAAACAAATGAACACTGAAGCTTTCTTT.

The table lists this clonotype with many counts. The V gene is TRBV10-2, the J gene TRBJ2-5, with D unresolved. The V gene's germline CDR1 is WSHSY and CDR2 SAAADI. V shed 6 bases and J shed 2 bases, with 4 bases lying between them. The CDR3 is 11 residues long. The CDR3 coding sequence is TGCGCCAGCAGGCGACAAGAGACCCAGTACTTC. Amino acids: CASRRQETQYF.

This clonotype turned up a few times. The gene calls are TRBV5-4 and TRBJ2-2; 8 bases fit TRBD1. V trimming: 4 bases; J trimming: 5 bases; junction bases outside the gene matches: 10. The CDR3 is 16 residues long. Germline V gene lookup returns CDR1 SGHNT and CDR2 YYREEE (reference sequence). This CDR3 is CASSPGQGDGTGELFF. In DNA, the CDR3 is TGTGCCAGCAGCCCAGGACAGGGAGATGGTACCGGGGAGCTGTTTTTT.

This clonotype was counted at least ten times. The V and J genes are TRBV5-1 and TRBJ1-6; 8 bases align to TRBD1. CDR3 length: 15 residues. Germline CDR1 is SGHRS and CDR2 is YFSETQ. J was trimmed by 7 bases and V by 2 bases; bases with no gene match: 5. The CDR3 DNA follows: TGCGCCAGCAGCTTTACGACAGGGGACAATTCACCCCTCCACTTT. Protein product: CASSFTTGDNSPLHF.

This clonotype was picked up a small number of times. The CDR3 loop reads CAISDQDGKLFF. CDR3 coding DNA: TGTGCCATCAGTGATCAAGACGGAAAACTGTTTTTT. The chain joins TRBV10-3 to TRBJ1-4; D not resolved. Per the germline V gene, CDR1 is ENHRY and CDR2 is SYGVKD. The CDR3 is made up of 12 amino acids. V shed 3 bases and J shed 10 bases, with 9 bases lying between them.

This chain links TRBV5-1 with TRBJ1-2; TRBD1 might be the D (6 bases). Germline lookup yields CDR1 SGHRS and CDR2 YFSETQ. The CDR3 is 13 amino acids. V was cut by 7 bases and J by 0 bases, with 10 bases left in between. CDR3 in amino acids: CASSTGSNYGYTF. The CDR3 nucleotides read TGCGCCAGCTCGACAGGATCTAACTATGGCTACACCTTC.

This clonotype was seen many times. The J gene is TRBJ1-1, the V gene TRBV6-5; possibly TRBD1 for D (6 bases). CDR1 is MNHEY, CDR2 SVGAGI, per germline. V was trimmed by 2 bases and J by 2 bases, leaving 12 bases between them. This CDR3 is 15 amino acids long. CDR3 sequence: CASSYRTAYNTEAFF. The CDR3 nucleotides read TGTGCCAGCAGTTACCGGACAGCTTATAACACTGAAGCTTTCTTT.

This clonotype was found many times. J is TRBJ2-5 and V is TRBV6-6; D might be TRBD1 (6 bases). There are 12 residues in the CDR3. Trimming shortened V by 5 bases and J by 6 bases, and 10 bases separated the two germline ends. The V gene's germline CDR1 is MNHNY and CDR2 SVGAGI (reference sequence). The CDR3 spells CASSGDIKTQYF. The CDR3, as DNA: TGTGCCAGCAGTGGGGACATCAAGACCCAGTACTTC.

This clonotype was counted between two and nine times. The rearrangement uses TRBV7-6 and TRBJ2-7, with TRBD2 matching 11 bases. This CDR3 region has 16 residues. V lost 3 bases and J lost 0; bases outside the gene matches: 4. CDR1 is SGHVS, CDR2 FNYEAQ, per germline. CDR3 nucleotide sequence: TGTGCCAGCAGCTTTGGGGGACTAGCGGACTCCTACGAGCAGTACTTC. It encodes CASSFGGLADSYEQYF.

J is TRBJ2-2 and V is TRBV7-9; D gene ambiguous. Looked up from germline, CDR1 is SEHNR and CDR2 is FQNEAQ (reference sequence). This CDR3 has 13 residues. Trimming removed 4 bases at V and 6 bases at J, with 9 bases between. CDR3 in DNA: TGTGCCAGCAGCTCGGGCTGGCCCGGGGAGCTGTTTTTT. It encodes CASSSGWPGELFF.

This clonotype was picked up a small number of times. This rearrangement joins TRBV5-6 to TRBJ2-5; 9 nucleotides line up with TRBD1. This CDR3 has 15 residues. Germline CDR1 reads SGHDT; CDR2 reads YYEEEE. The ends lost 8 bases at V and 2 bases at J; junction bases unmatched: 10. Here the CDR3 DNA reads TGTGCCAGGAGCCCCGGGACAGGGTATCAAGAGACCCAGTACTTC. Amino acids: CARSPGTGYQETQYF.

The sample holds many counts of this clonotype. The chain combines TRBV20-1 with TRBJ2-3, with TRBD2 matching 11 bases. With V trimmed by 6 bases and J by 0 bases, 8 bases remained unmatched. Germline V lookup: CDR1 DFQATT, CDR2 SNEGSKA (reference sequence). The CDR3 spans 16 residues. Here the CDR3 reads CSAVPGTSGSTDTQYF. In DNA form, the CDR3 reads TGCAGTGCGGTCCCCGGGACTAGCGGAAGCACAGATACGCAGTATTTT.

This clonotype was observed many times. This chain links TRBV20-1 with TRBJ2-1; TRBD2 might be the D (6 bases). Germline V lookup: CDR1 DFQATT, CDR2 SNEGSKA (reference sequence). The CDR3 length is 14 residues. The V and J ends lost 5 bases and 6 bases respectively, with 17 bases between them. The DNA of the CDR3 is TGCAGTGCTGGTTGGTGGCGGGGAAGCAATGAGCAGTTCTTC. This sequence encodes CSAGWWRGSNEQFF.